The 20 T cell receptor beta chains given below trace back to one sample, sequenced in a study of T cells after yellow fever vaccination. TCRdb independently ran MiXCR on the 5' RACE reads; one entry per CDR3 protein. Among hundreds of thousands of distinct CDR3 sequences listed, roughly 20% were seen once. The sample consisted of PBMCs, taken before the yellow fever booster vaccination. Source of these receptors: a man younger than 35 who received the YFV17D yellow fever vaccine.

This chain connects TRBV18 to TRBJ1-1; the D is unclear. Trimming left V 3 bases short and J 2 bases short, with 13 bases between. The CDR3 has 15 residues. CDR1 KGHSH and CDR2 LQKENI come from the germline V gene. The CDR3 reads CASSPLGSRNTEAFF. CDR3 nucleotides: TGTGCCAGCTCACCCCTAGGGTCTAGAAACACTGAAGCTTTCTTT.

The rearrangement uses TRBV29-1 and TRBJ1-1; 10 positions agree with TRBD1. This CDR3 spans 14 amino acids. CDR1 is SQVTM, CDR2 ANQGSEA, per germline. Unmatched junction bases numbered 11, after V lost 7 bases and J lost 6 bases. The CDR3 protein is CSAQEDRGASEAFF. As DNA, the CDR3 is TGCAGCGCCCAGGAGGACAGGGGGGCCTCTGAAGCTTTCTTT.

Ten or more counts support this clonotype. J is TRBJ2-5 and V is TRBV12-3 or TRBV12-4; D remains unclear. V lost 3 bases to trimming and J lost 4 bases, with 3 bases between them. This CDR3 region has 11 residues. The CDR3 DNA follows: TGTGCCAGCAGTTTGTTAGAGACCCAGTACTTC. Translation gives CASSLLETQYF.

This chain links TRBV7-3 with TRBJ2-1, with D uncertain. CDR3 length: 13 amino acids. The germline V gene encodes CDR1 SGHTA and CDR2 FQGTGA. The V gene lost 5 bases and the J gene lost 7 bases, with 12 bases spanning the gap. CDR3 coding DNA: TGTGCCAGCAGCCCAGAATATGGAAATGAGCAGTTCTTC. Translating gives CASSPEYGNEQFF.

The chain joins TRBV12-3 or TRBV12-4 to TRBJ2-2; 7 bases are a match to TRBD1. V lost 6 bases to trimming and J lost 2 bases; unmatched junction nucleotides: 9. The length of the CDR3 is 16 residues. This CDR3 reads CASRPPDRVNTGELFF. The DNA of the CDR3 is TGTGCCAGCAGACCCCCAGACAGGGTTAACACCGGGGAGCTGTTTTTT.

CDR3 sequence: CASSAARPADTQYF. The DNA for the CDR3 is TGCGCCAGCAGTGCGGCCCGCCCCGCAGATACGCAGTATTTT. The chain employs TRBV10-1 and TRBJ2-3; D remains ambiguous. CDR1 and CDR2 (germline): WNHNN, SYGVQD (reference sequence). There are 14 residues in the CDR3. The ends were cut back, 4 bases at V and 4 bases at J, with 12 bases in the middle.

CDR3 sequence: CASRPEANYGYTF. For the CDR3, the DNA is TGTGCCAGCAGACCAGAAGCTAACTATGGCTACACCTTC. V and J are TRBV6-5 and TRBJ1-2; D is uncertain. The CDR3 length is 13 residues. In germline, CDR1 is MNHEY, CDR2 SVGAGI. V was trimmed by 6 bases and J by 0 bases, leaving 8 bases between them.

This clonotype was counted between two and nine times. CDR3 sequence reads: CASRPSGVGNQPQHF. DNA for the CDR3: TGTGCCAGCAGACCCTCGGGTGTTGGCAATCAGCCCCAGCATTTT. The V and J genes are TRBV12-3 or TRBV12-4 and TRBJ1-5; D gene ambiguous. This CDR3 spans 15 amino acids. The V gene lost 6 bases and the J gene lost 2 bases, with 14 bases spanning the gap.

The chain employs TRBV6-5 and TRBJ2-7; the match to TRBD1 covers 8 bases. V trimming: 9 bases; J trimming: 4 bases; junction bases outside the gene matches: 8. Looked up from germline, CDR1 is MNHEY and CDR2 is SVGAGI. This CDR3 is 13 amino acids long. CDR3 in amino acids: CASTPGQGYEQYV. The CDR3 nucleotides are TGTGCCAGTACCCCCGGACAGGGTTACGAGCAGTACGTC.

The rearrangement uses TRBV9 and TRBJ2-3, with D perhaps TRBD1 (5 bases). V was pared by 4 bases and J by 2 bases, with 20 bases between. The CDR3 consists of 17 residues. Germline CDR1 is SGDLS and CDR2 is YYNGEE. The CDR3 DNA sequence: TGTGCCAGCAGCTCCCAGTGGACCATACAGGACACAGATACGCAGTATTTT. Translation: CASSSQWTIQDTDTQYF.

This clonotype was counted a few times. The chain combines TRBV10-3 with TRBJ2-7, with D perhaps TRBD1 (6 bases). Trimming took off 8 bases at V and 0 bases at J, with 11 bases between the two ends. The CDR3 extends over 13 amino acids. Germline values: CDR1 ENHRY, CDR2 SYGVKD. The CDR3 here is CAISTGFSYEQYV. The CDR3 bases are TGTGCCATCTCGACAGGTTTCTCCTACGAGCAGTACGTC.

Ten or more counts support this clonotype. The chain recombines TRBV12-3 or TRBV12-4 with TRBJ1-4; no reliable D call. The CDR3 runs to 13 residues. V gave up 6 bases and J gave up 5 bases, with 10 bases separating them. CDR3 DNA: TGTGCCAGCAGCCCCTCCCGAAATGAAAAACTGTTTTTT. This gives the protein CASSPSRNEKLFF.

V gene TRBV29-1 combines with J gene TRBJ2-7; 7 nucleotides line up with TRBD1. Germline CDR1 SQVTM, CDR2 ANQGSEA. The trim removed 7 bases at V and 3 bases at J, leaving 3 bases unmatched. The CDR3 spans 11 residues. DNA for the CDR3: TGCAGCGGATGGGACAGCTACGAGCAGTACTTC. It encodes CSGWDSYEQYF.

This clonotype was picked up a small number of times. This chain links TRBV4-2 with TRBJ1-1; unclear D gene. Germline-derived CDR1 and CDR2 are LGHNA and YNFKEQ. The CDR3 totals 13 residues. Trimming took 4 bases from V and 3 from J, leaving 9 bases between them. The CDR3 sequence: CASSPGFDTEAFF. The CDR3 DNA sequence: TGTGCCAGCAGCCCTGGGTTTGACACTGAAGCTTTCTTT.

This clonotype was detected ten times or more. The rearrangement links TRBV7-2 to TRBJ1-2, with D unclear. V shed 5 bases and J shed 3 bases, with 7 bases lying between them. Per germline, CDR1 SGHTA and CDR2 FQGNSA. The CDR3 is 12 residues long. This CDR3 is CASSPDHYGYTF. The CDR3 DNA sequence: TGTGCCAGCAGCCCGGATCACTATGGCTACACCTTC.

Details on this clonotype: Compared with germline, one end of the junction differs, possibly owing to a read error. V and J are TRBV4-1 and TRBJ2-3; D possibly matches TRBD1 or TRBD2 (6 bases each). In germline, CDR1 is MGHRA, CDR2 YSYEKL. This CDR3 has 13 amino acids. The CDR3 DNA sequence: TGCGCCAGCAGGCAAGGGGGGTCCGATACGCAGTATTTT. Translated, it gives CASRQGGSDTQYF.

The chain is built from TRBV20-1 and TRBJ2-5; perhaps TRBD1 as D (5 bases). Trimming shortened V by 7 bases and J by 5 bases, and 14 bases separated the two germline ends. Germline V gene lookup returns CDR1 DFQATT and CDR2 SNEGSKA (reference sequence). The CDR3 totals 12 residues. The CDR3 loop reads CSGAGPRETQYF. DNA for the CDR3: TGCAGTGGTGCAGGGCCCCGGGAGACCCAGTACTTC.

This sequence joins TRBV6-2 or TRBV6-3 and TRBJ2-1, with 7 bases matching TRBD2. The V and J ends lost 0 bases and 5 bases, in that order; junction bases with no gene match: 7. Per germline, CDR1 MNHEY and CDR2 SVGEGT. CDR3 length: 16 amino acids. The CDR3, as DNA: TGTGCCAGCAGTTACTCGACGGAACGGGGGGACAATGAGCAGTTCTTC. Translation gives CASSYSTERGDNEQFF.

The chain combines TRBV12-3 or TRBV12-4 with TRBJ2-1; tentatively, D is TRBD1 or TRBD2 (7 bases each). Trimming removed 10 bases at V and 9 bases at J, with 13 bases between. CDR3 length: 11 residues. The CDR3 sequence is CATGGAGEQFF. CDR3 DNA sequence: TGTGCCACAGGGGGGGCTGGTGAGCAGTTCTTC.

The chain links TRBV4-1 to TRBJ2-4; D is uncertain. Germline CDR1 MGHRA, CDR2 YSYEKL. The V end lost 6 bases, the J end lost 3 bases, and 15 bases lay between the germline ends. There are 15 residues in the CDR3. CDR3 sequence: CASRQTWEVKNIQYF. CDR3 nucleotides: TGCGCCAGCAGGCAGACGTGGGAAGTCAAAAACATTCAGTACTTC.